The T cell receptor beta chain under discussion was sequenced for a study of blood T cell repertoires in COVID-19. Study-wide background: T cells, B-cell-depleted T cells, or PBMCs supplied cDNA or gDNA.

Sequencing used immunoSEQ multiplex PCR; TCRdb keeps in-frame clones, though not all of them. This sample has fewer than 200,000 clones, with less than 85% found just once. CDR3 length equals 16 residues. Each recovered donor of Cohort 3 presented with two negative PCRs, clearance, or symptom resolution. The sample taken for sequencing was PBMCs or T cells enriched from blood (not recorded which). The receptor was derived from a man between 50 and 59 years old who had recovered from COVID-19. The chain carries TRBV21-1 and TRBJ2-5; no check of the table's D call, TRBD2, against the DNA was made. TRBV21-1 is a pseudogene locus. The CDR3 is CASSKRLRGAGETQYF. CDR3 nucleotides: TGTGCCAGCAGCAAACGCTTACGGGGCGCGGGGGAGACCCAGTACTTC.